Shown below are 18 T cell receptor beta chains from a single sample sequenced in a study of beta chain features in type 1 diabetes. Of the isolated RNA, all was reverse transcribed, and so the sequenced material was expressed TCRB transcripts. Clones were sequenced by immunoSEQ multiplex PCR, and TCRdb holds only the in-frame ones, with some missing. The data hold over 500,000 clones, with roughly 16% observed a single time. Material: naive CD4+ T cells from blood. The receptors here all came from a man aged 18 to 29 in good health.

This clone appeared a few times. One junction end disagrees with the germline gene, perhaps due to a read error. This chain links TRBV4-1 with TRBJ2-7; tentatively, D is TRBD2 (5 bases). Germline CDR1 MGHRA, CDR2 YSYEKL. The CDR3 spans 16 residues. The CDR3 DNA sequence: TGCGCCAGCAGCCAAGCAGAATGGACGGACTCCCACGAGCAGTACTTC. Protein sequence: CASSQAEWTDSHEQYF.

This clone was counted a few times. The rearrangement links TRBV6-4 to TRBJ1-3; D call uncertain. The germline CDR1 and CDR2 sequences are MRHNA and SNTAGT. The CDR3 extends over 12 amino acids. V gave up 7 bases and J gave up 7 bases, with 11 bases separating them. The CDR3 reads CASMDGLNTIYF. The CDR3 nucleotides read TGTGCCAGCATGGACGGTTTGAACACCATATATTTT.

This clone has only a few counts. The chain combines TRBV29-1 with TRBJ2-1; D may match TRBD1 or TRBD2 (5 bases each). The CDR3 totals 14 residues. CDR1 is SQVTM, CDR2 ANQGSEA, per germline. Trimming took off 5 bases at V and 3 bases at J, with 14 bases between the two ends. The CDR3 loop is CSVMTGRIYNEQFF. CDR3 in DNA: TGCAGCGTTATGACGGGACGAATCTACAATGAGCAGTTCTTC.

The genes are TRBV7-9 and TRBJ2-2; maybe TRBD1 (5 bases). The CDR3 sequence is 17 residues long. The germline V gene encodes CDR1 SEHNR and CDR2 FQNEAQ (reference sequence). Trimming removed 4 bases from V and 0 bases from J, with 15 bases in between. CDR3 sequence: CASSSPLTAPNTGELFF. The CDR3 DNA follows: TGTGCCAGCAGCTCCCCCTTGACAGCACCGAACACCGGGGAGCTGTTTTTT.

The V call is TRBV19, the J call TRBJ2-3; tentative D call: TRBD1 (6 bases). Trimming took 3 bases from V and 2 from J, leaving 9 bases between them. The length of the CDR3 is 14 residues. Germline V gene data show CDR1 as LNHDA and CDR2 as SQIVND (reference sequence). CDR3 in amino acids: CASSIDRPTDTQYF. The CDR3, as DNA: TGTGCCAGTAGTATCGACAGGCCCACAGATACGCAGTATTTT.

This clone has just one count. The chain links TRBV19 to TRBJ1-2; unclear D gene. CDR1 is LNHDA and CDR2 is SQIVND in the germline V gene (reference sequence). Trimming took 5 bases from V and 7 from J, leaving 14 bases between them. The CDR3 contains 13 residues. The CDR3 nucleotides are TGTGCCAGTAGTCCCCCGGGCAAAAGTGGCTACACCTTC. Translated, it gives CASSPPGKSGYTF.

Only one count was recorded for this clone. J is TRBJ2-7 and V is TRBV5-1; D is perhaps TRBD2 (5 bases). Between the trimmed V and J ends, which lost 1 base and 2 bases, there was a span of 13 bases. Germline V lookup: CDR1 SGHRS, CDR2 YFSETQ. This CDR3 region has 15 residues. In nucleotides, the CDR3 is TGCGCCAGCAGCTTGTTGGGCTTGCGGGCCTACGAGCAGTACTTC. Translation: CASSLLGLRAYEQYF.

The chain is built from TRBV6-6 and TRBJ2-5; D unresolved. This CDR3 has 14 amino acids. V was pared by 7 bases and J by 0 bases, with 12 bases between. In germline, CDR1 is MNHNY, CDR2 SVGAGI (reference sequence). The CDR3 is CASTPRPNQETQYF. CDR3 DNA: TGTGCCAGCACTCCTCGGCCCAACCAAGAGACCCAGTACTTC.

The V call is TRBV4-3, the J call TRBJ2-5; TRBD2 matches at 11 bases. V lost 4 bases, J lost 0 bases, and 10 bases stayed unmatched. This CDR3 spans 18 amino acids. Germline loops: CDR1 LGHNA, CDR2 YSLEER. The DNA for the CDR3 is TGCGCCAGCAGCCCGGCCCGACTAGCGGGGATCTACCAAGAGACCCAGTACTTC. Its translation is CASSPARLAGIYQETQYF.

This clone was counted a few times. The chain joins TRBV29-1 to TRBJ1-1; D is undetermined. V was pared by 7 bases and J by 0 bases, with 15 bases between. This CDR3 is 14 amino acids long. The V gene's germline CDR1 is SQVTM and CDR2 ANQGSEA. The CDR3 reads CSATSRAMNTEAFF. The CDR3 coding sequence is TGCAGCGCCACCTCGAGAGCGATGAACACTGAAGCTTTCTTT.

This clone was recorded a few times. The chain recombines TRBV25-1 with TRBJ2-1; D unresolved. This CDR3 contains 17 residues. CDR1 and CDR2 from the germline V gene are MGHDK and SYGVNS. The V end was cut by 2 bases, the J end by 0 bases, with 14 bases between. The CDR3 nucleotides read TGTGCCAGCAGTGAAGCTTTAGGACGAAGCTCCTACAATGAGCAGTTCTTC. It is translated as CASSEALGRSSYNEQFF.

This clone was counted between two and nine times. The V and J genes are TRBV14 and TRBJ2-7; D might be TRBD1 or TRBD2, each matching 5 bases. Trimming took 4 bases from V and 3 from J, leaving 16 bases between them. Germline lookup yields CDR1 SGHDN and CDR2 FVKESK. The CDR3 totals 15 residues. CDR3 sequence: CASSPSTGRYYEQYF. The CDR3 nucleotides read TGTGCCAGCAGCCCATCCACGGGGCGCTACTACGAGCAGTACTTC.

This clone appeared a few times. The chain is built from TRBV28 and TRBJ2-6, with D possibly TRBD1 on 6 matching bases. The CDR3 extends over 15 amino acids. The V gene lost 3 bases and the J gene lost 3 bases, with 9 bases spanning the gap. Germline lookup yields CDR1 MDHEN and CDR2 SYDVKM. Here the CDR3 DNA reads TGTGCCAGCAGTTTCTCAGGGGTTGGGGCCAACGTCCTGACTTTC. Residues: CASSFSGVGANVLTF.

V and J are TRBV2 and TRBJ1-3, with 7 bases fitting TRBD1. Germline CDR1 SNHLY, CDR2 FYNNEI. The V gene end was trimmed by 10 bases and the J gene end by 2 bases; junction bases not matched to a gene: 8. The CDR3 has 14 amino acids. The CDR3 region has the DNA TGTGCCATAAAAAGAGGGGGCCCTGGAAACACCATATATTTT. Translation: CAIKRGGPGNTIYF.

The V and J genes are TRBV15 and TRBJ2-4; D possibly corresponds to TRBD1 (5 bases). The CDR3 sequence is 16 residues long. CDR1 is LNHNV, CDR2 YYDKDF, per germline (reference sequence). Trimming took 0 bases from V and 6 from J, leaving 15 bases between them. CDR3 loop: CATSRDIGDRGNIQYF. CDR3 bases: TGTGCCACCAGCAGAGATATAGGGGATCGAGGAAACATTCAGTACTTC.

Concerning this clone: Different DNA sequences within this sample yield the same CDR3. The V and J genes are TRBV4-3 and TRBJ1-3; no definite D call. V shed 3 bases and J shed 4 bases, with 7 bases lying between them. Germline CDR1 reads LGHNA; CDR2 reads YSLEER. The CDR3 extends over 13 amino acids. This chain's CDR3 is CASSQEGGNTIYF. The CDR3 DNA reads as TGCGCCAGCAGCCAGGAAGGGGGAAACACCATATATTTT.

Notes on this clone: A much larger clone differs by one base, so this may be a read error. The rearrangement links TRBV15 to TRBJ2-1; D not resolved. The CDR3 has 13 amino acids. Trimming pared 5 bases from V and 9 bases from J, leaving 14 bases between. Germline V CDR1 and CDR2: LNHNV, YYDKDF (reference sequence). The CDR3 loop is CATSSDPTGEQFF. CDR3 coding DNA: TGTGCCACCAGCTCGGACCCGACTGGTGAGCAGTTCTTC.

This clone was observed a few times. The rearrangement uses TRBV2 and TRBJ1-3; D remains ambiguous. The CDR3 is made up of 12 amino acids. CDR1 is SNHLY, CDR2 FYNNEI, per germline. V was clipped by 7 bases and J by 0 bases, with 4 bases between them. The CDR3 spells CASMGSGNTIYF. CDR3 bases: TGTGCCAGCATGGGCTCTGGAAACACCATATATTTT.